This T cell receptor (beta chain) comes out of a study of response to subunit inactivated influenza vaccine. Overall study findings and caveats: Few new T cells, the authors suggested, are recruited by each seasonal influenza vaccination.

The CDR3 contains 14 residues. V dropped 8 bases and J dropped 10; count of bases not matched to a gene: 13. TCRdb called the RT-PCR reads again in MiXCR, with one record for every CDR3 protein. The sample carries 500,000 to 600,000 distinct CDR3 sequences, about 15% recorded once. About this clonotype: The antigen remains unidentified.

The sample here was CD4+ T cells sorted from PBMCs, taken roughly 24 months after vaccination. The J gene is TRBJ2-1, the V gene TRBV12-3 or TRBV12-4, with 8 bases identical to TRBD2. This TCR came from a man between 50 and 69 years old who received an inactivated influenza vaccine. DNA for the CDR3: TGTGCCAGCCGACCGCCAGCGGGGGCTCGGGAGCAGTTCTTC. It codes for CASRPPAGAREQFF.